Below, 11 T cell receptor beta chains from the same sample are listed, as sequenced in a study of radiation and T cells in renal cell carcinoma. This table comes from immunoSEQ multiplex PCR, and its TCRdb copy is limited to in-frame clones, with some not included. The sample shows roughly 92,000 clones, roughly 84% of them seen only once. The time point: blood 4 weeks post-SBRT, at nephrectomy. Treatment of the sample: 15 Gy SBRT to primary tumor, nephrectomy 4 weeks later. Material: blood, obtained from a patient whose treatment included radiotherapy and nephrectomy. The receptors shown here come from a man aged 55 to 69 with renal cell carcinoma.

This chain links TRBV14 with TRBJ1-2; D is unclear. Germline CDR1 and CDR2: SGHDN and FVKESK. The V and J ends lost 0 bases and 2 bases respectively, with 7 bases between them. The length of the CDR3 is 14 residues. CDR3: CASSQDRRNYGYTF. CDR3 nucleotides: TGTGCCAGCAGCCAAGATAGGCGGAACTATGGCTACACCTTC.

V usage is TRBV14 and J usage is TRBJ1-2; no clear D. The CDR3 is made up of 13 amino acids. The germline V and J ends were trimmed by 0 bases and 4 bases, with 6 bases remaining between them. Germline CDR1 reads SGHDN; CDR2 reads FVKESK. The CDR3 is CASSQDVGYGYTF. Written as DNA, the CDR3 is TGTGCCAGCAGCCAAGATGTGGGCTATGGCTACACCTTC.

This clone was seen only a few times. J is TRBJ2-2 and V is TRBV7-8; 14 bases map to TRBD2. J lost 4 bases, V lost 5 bases, and 3 bases had no gene match. This CDR3 contains 16 residues. Germline assignment: CDR1 SGHVS and CDR2 FQNEAQ. The CDR3 nucleotides read TGTGCCAGCAGCATCGGGACTAGCGGGGGCACCGGGGAGCTGTTTTTT. As protein: CASSIGTSGGTGELFF.

J is TRBJ2-5 and V is TRBV15; D gene uncertain. The CDR3 runs to 13 residues. Trimming took 6 bases from V and 0 from J, leaving 8 bases between them. Germline V gene sequence: CDR1 LNHNV, CDR2 YYDKDF (reference sequence). The chain's CDR3 is CATSETNQETQYF. CDR3 sequence (DNA): TGTGCCACCAGTGAGACAAACCAAGAGACCCAGTACTTC.

V and J are TRBV7-7 and TRBJ2-2, with TRBD2 identical over 8 bases. Trimming cost V 4 bases and J 5 bases; bases outside gene matches: 9. Germline CDR1 is SSHAT and CDR2 is FNYEAQ (reference sequence). CDR3 length: 16 amino acids. CDR3 sequence: CASSSPAGAGTGELFF. The CDR3 DNA follows: TGTGCCAGCAGCTCCCCAGCGGGAGCAGGAACCGGGGAGCTGTTTTTT.

The gene calls are TRBV18 and TRBJ2-7; possibly TRBD1 for D (6 bases). Deletions cut 2 bases from V and 4 bases from J, with 18 bases between. The CDR3 is 16 residues long. Germline CDR1 is KGHSH and CDR2 is LQKENI. The CDR3 nucleotides are TGTGCCAGCTCACCAAGCAACGCAGGGACAACGTACGAGCAGTACTTC. It is translated as CASSPSNAGTTYEQYF.

The chain employs TRBV6-6 and TRBJ2-7; 10 bases fit TRBD2. The CDR3 runs to 16 residues. Germline loops: CDR1 MNHNY, CDR2 SVGAGI (reference sequence). The V and J ends lost 7 bases and 2 bases, in that order; junction bases with no gene match: 11. In DNA, the CDR3 is TGTGCCAGCACCCATGGCTCAGCGGGAGGGGCCTACGAGCAGTACTTC. It is translated as CASTHGSAGGAYEQYF.

This rearrangement joins TRBV14 to TRBJ2-1, with D possibly TRBD1 on 6 matching bases. The V end lost 4 bases, the J end lost 6 bases, and 16 bases lay between the germline ends. The CDR3 covers 15 residues. Germline V gene lookup returns CDR1 SGHDN and CDR2 FVKESK. The CDR3 loop reads CASSRHSTGRNEQFF. The CDR3 DNA reads as TGTGCCAGCAGCCGACACTCGACAGGCCGCAATGAGCAGTTCTTC.

The chain carries TRBV7-9 and TRBJ2-3; 9 bases are shared with TRBD2. J was trimmed by 4 bases and V by 5 bases; bases with no gene match: 13. The V gene's germline CDR1 is SEHNR and CDR2 FQNEAQ (reference sequence). The CDR3 contains 17 residues. CDR3 DNA: TGTGCCAGCAGCCTTTACGGTTCGCGGGAGGGGGCAGATACGCAGTATTTT. This sequence encodes CASSLYGSREGADTQYF.

J is TRBJ2-7 and V is TRBV6-5, with 13 bases aligning to TRBD2. The CDR3 is made up of 15 amino acids. The ends lost 10 bases at V and 2 bases at J; junction bases unmatched: 8. From germline, CDR1 is MNHEY and CDR2 SVGAGI. CDR3 sequence reads: CATLQTSGRTYEQYF. The CDR3 DNA reads TGTGCCACCCTTCAGACTAGCGGGAGGACCTACGAGCAGTACTTC.

This chain connects TRBV27 to TRBJ1-1; the D is unclear. The CDR3 is 14 residues long. Between the trimmed V and J ends, which lost 0 bases and 2 bases, there was a span of 7 bases. Germline assignment: CDR1 MNHEY and CDR2 SMNVEV (reference sequence). The CDR3 DNA follows: TGTGCCAGCAGTTTATCGCTGACTAACACTGAAGCTTTCTTT. Translated: CASSLSLTNTEAFF.